Below are 5 T cell receptor beta chains sequenced from a single sample in a study of OX40 agonist ivuxolimab in advanced cancers. The library was obtained by the immunoSEQ multiplex PCR assay. In its TCRdb copy, this immuneACCESS table keeps in-frame sequences only and misses some clones. Where compared with another copy, unresolved V genes explain less than half of these, and the others have no known cause. This sample gives 25,000 to 30,000 clones in total; 90% of them show up just once. Approximately 25% of the sample is held by the ten biggest clonotypes. The sequencing used CD4+ or CD8+ T cells sorted from blood, collected in a trial of the OX40 agonist ivuxolimab. Every receptor here comes from an adult with an advanced solid tumor such as melanoma, head and neck, liver or kidney cancer.

V usage is TRBV14 and J usage is TRBJ1-1, with TRBD1 identical over 7 bases. Unmatched junction bases numbered 4, after V lost 1 base and J lost 5 bases. The CDR3 extends over 14 amino acids. In germline, CDR1 is SGHDN, CDR2 FVKESK. The CDR3 DNA follows: TGTGCCAGCAGCCAAGGGGACAGCCGGACTGAAGCTTTCTTT. Translating it yields CASSQGDSRTEAFF. Full variable domain (remainder filled in from reference TRBV14 and TRBJ1-1): EAGVTQFPSHSVIEKGQTVTLRCDPISGHDNLYWYRRVMGKEIKFLLHFVKESKQDESGMPNNRFLAERTGGTYSTLKVQPAELEDSGVYFCASSQGDSRTEAFFGQGTRLTVV.

This chain connects TRBV19 to TRBJ2-7; 9 positions match TRBD1. The CDR3 loop spans 15 amino acids. The V gene's germline CDR1 is LNHDA and CDR2 SQIVND (reference sequence). V lost 3 bases and J lost 2; bases outside the gene matches: 5. The CDR3 DNA reads as TGTGCCAGTAGTATGAGGGGACAGGGCACCTACGAGCAGTACTTC. The encoded protein is CASSMRGQGTYEQYF.

The chain carries TRBV9 and TRBJ2-2; D is uncertain. Germline CDR1 is SGDLS and CDR2 is YYNGEE. The V end was cut by 4 bases, the J end by 6 bases, with 7 bases between. The CDR3 length is 12 residues. The CDR3: CASSLHPGELFF. In DNA, the CDR3 is TGTGCCAGCAGCTTACACCCCGGGGAGCTGTTTTTT. The whole variable domain, filled in from reference TRBV9 and TRBJ2-2, reads DSGVTQTPKHLITATGQRVTLRCSPRSGDLSVYWYQQSLDQGLQFLIQYYNGEERAKGNILERFSAQQFPDLHSELNLSSLELGDSALYFCASSLHPGELFFGEGSRLTVL.

This chain joins TRBV4-3 and TRBJ2-6; D call uncertain. The CDR3 consists of 14 residues. Per germline, CDR1 LGHNA and CDR2 YSLEER. Between the trimmed V and J ends, which lost 1 base and 2 bases, there was a span of 3 bases. CDR3 sequence (DNA): TGCGCCAGCAGCCAAGGGACTGGGGCCAACGTCCTGACTTTC. Translated: CASSQGTGANVLTF.

The J gene is TRBJ2-5, the V gene TRBV7-6; TRBD2 matches at 7 bases. Germline loops: CDR1 SGHVS, CDR2 FNYEAQ. CDR3 length: 15 amino acids. J was trimmed by 3 bases and V by 6 bases; bases with no gene match: 10. CDR3 in amino acids: CASRPFRDYEETQYF. CDR3 DNA sequence: TGTGCCAGCAGACCCTTCCGGGACTACGAAGAGACCCAGTACTTC.